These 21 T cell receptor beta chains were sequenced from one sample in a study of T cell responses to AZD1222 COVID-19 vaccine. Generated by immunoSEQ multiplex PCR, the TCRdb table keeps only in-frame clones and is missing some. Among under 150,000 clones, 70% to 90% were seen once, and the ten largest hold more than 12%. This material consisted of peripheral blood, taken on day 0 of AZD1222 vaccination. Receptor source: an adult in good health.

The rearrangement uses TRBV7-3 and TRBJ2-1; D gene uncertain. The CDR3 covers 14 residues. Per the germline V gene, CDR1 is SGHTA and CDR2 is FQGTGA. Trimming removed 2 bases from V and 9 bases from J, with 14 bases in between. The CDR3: CASSLAGGTSEQFF. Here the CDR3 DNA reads TGTGCCAGCAGCTTAGCAGGTGGAACGAGTGAGCAGTTCTTC.

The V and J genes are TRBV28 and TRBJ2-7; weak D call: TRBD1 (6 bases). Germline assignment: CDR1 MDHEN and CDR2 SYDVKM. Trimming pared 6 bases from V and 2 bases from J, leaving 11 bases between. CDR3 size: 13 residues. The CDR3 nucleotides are TGTGCCAGCAGCGGACAGACCCCCTACGAGCAGTACTTC. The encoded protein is CASSGQTPYEQYF.

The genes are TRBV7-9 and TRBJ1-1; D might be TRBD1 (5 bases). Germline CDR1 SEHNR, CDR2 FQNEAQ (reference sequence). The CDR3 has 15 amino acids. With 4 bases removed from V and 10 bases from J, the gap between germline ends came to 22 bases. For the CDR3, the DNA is TGTGCCAGCAGCTCAAGGTACGGGGCTTGGACCGTAGCTTTCTTT. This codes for CASSSRYGAWTVAFF. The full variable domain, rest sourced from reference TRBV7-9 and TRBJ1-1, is DTGVSQNPRHKITKRGQNVTFRCDPISEHNRLYWYRQTLGQGPEFLTYFQNEAQLEKSRLLSDRFSAERPKGSFSTLEIQRTEQGDSAMYLCASSSRYGAWTVAFFGQGTRLTVV.

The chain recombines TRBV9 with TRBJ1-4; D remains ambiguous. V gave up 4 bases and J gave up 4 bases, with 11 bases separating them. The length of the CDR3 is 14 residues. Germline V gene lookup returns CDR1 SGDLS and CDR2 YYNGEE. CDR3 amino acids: CASSQSRFNEKLFF. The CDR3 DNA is TGTGCCAGCAGCCAAAGTCGGTTTAATGAAAAACTGTTTTTT.

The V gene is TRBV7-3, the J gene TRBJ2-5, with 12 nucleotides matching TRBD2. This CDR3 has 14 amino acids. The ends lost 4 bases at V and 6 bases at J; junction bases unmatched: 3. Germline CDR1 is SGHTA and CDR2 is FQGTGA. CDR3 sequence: CASSSGLAGQTQYF. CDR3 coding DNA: TGTGCCAGCAGCTCGGGACTAGCGGGCCAGACCCAGTACTTC.

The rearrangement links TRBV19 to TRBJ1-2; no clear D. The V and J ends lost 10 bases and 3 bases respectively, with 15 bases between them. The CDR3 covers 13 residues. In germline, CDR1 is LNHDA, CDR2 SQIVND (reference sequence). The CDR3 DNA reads TGTGCCACCCTCGGGATCGGTGACTATGGCTACACCTTC. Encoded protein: CATLGIGDYGYTF.

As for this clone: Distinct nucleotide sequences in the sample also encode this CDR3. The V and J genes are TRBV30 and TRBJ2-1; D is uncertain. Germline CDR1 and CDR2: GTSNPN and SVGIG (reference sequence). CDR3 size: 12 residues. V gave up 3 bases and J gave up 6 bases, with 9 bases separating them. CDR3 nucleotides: TGTGCCTGGAGGGGCGGCGGCAATGAGCAGTTCTTC. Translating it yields CAWRGGGNEQFF.

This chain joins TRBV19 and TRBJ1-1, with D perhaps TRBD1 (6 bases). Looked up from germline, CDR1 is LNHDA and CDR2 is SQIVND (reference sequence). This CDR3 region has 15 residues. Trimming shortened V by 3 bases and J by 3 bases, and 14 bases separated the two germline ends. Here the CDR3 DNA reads TGTGCCAGTAGTATTGGCAGGGGAGGTTACACTGAAGCTTTCTTT. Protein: CASSIGRGGYTEAFF.

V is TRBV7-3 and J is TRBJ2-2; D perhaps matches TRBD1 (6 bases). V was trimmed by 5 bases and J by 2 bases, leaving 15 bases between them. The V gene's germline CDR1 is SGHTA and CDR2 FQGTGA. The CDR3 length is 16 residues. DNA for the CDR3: TGTGCCAGCAGCCAAACAGGGTTGGCCAACACCGGGGAGCTGTTTTTT. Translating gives CASSQTGLANTGELFF.

The CDR3 DNA reads as TGCGCCAGCAGCTTAGGGGGGATTGACGGAAACACCATATATTTT. Encoded protein: CASSLGGIDGNTIYF. The chain employs TRBV4-3 and TRBJ1-3, with a tentative D call TRBD1 (6 bases). This CDR3 is 15 amino acids long. V was clipped by 5 bases and J by 4 bases, with 15 bases between them. In germline, CDR1 is LGHNA, CDR2 YSLEER.

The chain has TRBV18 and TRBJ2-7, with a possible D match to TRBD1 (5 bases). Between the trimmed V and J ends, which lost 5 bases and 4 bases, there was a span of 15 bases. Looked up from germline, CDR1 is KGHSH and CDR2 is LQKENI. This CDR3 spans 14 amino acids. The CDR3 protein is CASSTTVEGYEQYF. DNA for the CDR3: TGTGCCAGCTCAACGACAGTAGAAGGGTACGAGCAGTACTTC.

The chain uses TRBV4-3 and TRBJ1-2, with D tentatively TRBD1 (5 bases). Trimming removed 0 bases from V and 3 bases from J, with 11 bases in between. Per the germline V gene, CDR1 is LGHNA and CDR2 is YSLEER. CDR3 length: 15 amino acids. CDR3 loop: CASSQDLRGDYGYTF. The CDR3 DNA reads TGCGCCAGCAGCCAAGATCTACGGGGGGACTATGGCTACACCTTC.

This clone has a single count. CDR3 amino acids: CASTRDGDTQYF. Written as DNA, the CDR3 is TGTGCCAGTACCCGGGACGGGGATACGCAGTATTTT. The chain links TRBV19 to TRBJ2-3; perhaps D is TRBD1 or TRBD2 (5 bases each). Per germline, CDR1 LNHDA and CDR2 SQIVND (reference sequence). Trimming removed 7 bases from V and 6 bases from J, with 11 bases in between. The CDR3 is 12 amino acids.

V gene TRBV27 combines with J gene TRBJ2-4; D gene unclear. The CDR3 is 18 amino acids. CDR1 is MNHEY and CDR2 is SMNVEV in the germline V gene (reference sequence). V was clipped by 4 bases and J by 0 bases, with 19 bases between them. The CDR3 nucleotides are TGTGCCAGCAGTTCGCTGACACTCGATCCAATAGCCAAAAACATTCAGTACTTC. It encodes CASSSLTLDPIAKNIQYF.

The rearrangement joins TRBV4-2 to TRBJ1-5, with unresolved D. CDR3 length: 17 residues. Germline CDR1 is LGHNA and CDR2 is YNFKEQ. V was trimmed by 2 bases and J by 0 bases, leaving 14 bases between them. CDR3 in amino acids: CASSQQNGGNSNQPQHF. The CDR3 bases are TGTGCCAGCAGCCAACAAAACGGAGGGAATAGCAATCAGCCCCAGCATTTT.

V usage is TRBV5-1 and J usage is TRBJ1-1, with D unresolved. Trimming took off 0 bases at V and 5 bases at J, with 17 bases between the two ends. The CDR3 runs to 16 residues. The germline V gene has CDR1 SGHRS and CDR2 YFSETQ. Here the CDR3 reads CASSLAGEVVGTEAFF. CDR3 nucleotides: TGCGCCAGCAGCTTGGCCGGGGAGGTTGTGGGGACTGAAGCTTTCTTT.

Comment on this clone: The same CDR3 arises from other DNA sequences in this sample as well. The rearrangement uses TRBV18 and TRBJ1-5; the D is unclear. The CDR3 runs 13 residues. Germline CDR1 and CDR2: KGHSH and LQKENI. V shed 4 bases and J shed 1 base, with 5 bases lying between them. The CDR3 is CASSQGSNQPQHF. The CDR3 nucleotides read TGTGCCAGCTCACAAGGGAGCAATCAGCCCCAGCATTTT.

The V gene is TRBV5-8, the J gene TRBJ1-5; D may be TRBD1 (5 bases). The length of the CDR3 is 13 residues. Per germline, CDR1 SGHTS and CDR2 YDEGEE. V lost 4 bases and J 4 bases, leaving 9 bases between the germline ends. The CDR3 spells CASSIGQNQPQHF. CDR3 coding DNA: TGTGCCAGCAGCATCGGACAAAATCAGCCCCAGCATTTT.

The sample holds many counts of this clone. The CDR3 DNA reads TGTGCCAGCAGTGAAATTACTGGAAACACCATATATTTT. Translating it yields CASSEITGNTIYF. The gene calls are TRBV6-1 and TRBJ1-3; D unclear. Germline CDR1 and CDR2: MNHNS and SASEGT. V lost 2 bases to trimming and J lost 2 bases, with 4 bases between them. The CDR3 is 13 residues long.

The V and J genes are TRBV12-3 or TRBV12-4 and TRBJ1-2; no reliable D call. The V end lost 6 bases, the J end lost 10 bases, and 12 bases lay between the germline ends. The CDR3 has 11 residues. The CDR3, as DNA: TGTGCCAGCAGATTACAGTCCGCCTACACCTTC. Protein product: CASRLQSAYTF.

CDR3 residues: CASQGTYEQYF. CDR3 coding DNA: TGTGCCAGCCAGGGGACCTACGAGCAGTACTTC. The genes are TRBV6-5 and TRBJ2-7; perhaps TRBD1 as D (6 bases). The germline gives CDR1 MNHEY, CDR2 SVGAGI. V was pared by 8 bases and J by 2 bases, with 7 bases between. There are 11 residues in the CDR3.